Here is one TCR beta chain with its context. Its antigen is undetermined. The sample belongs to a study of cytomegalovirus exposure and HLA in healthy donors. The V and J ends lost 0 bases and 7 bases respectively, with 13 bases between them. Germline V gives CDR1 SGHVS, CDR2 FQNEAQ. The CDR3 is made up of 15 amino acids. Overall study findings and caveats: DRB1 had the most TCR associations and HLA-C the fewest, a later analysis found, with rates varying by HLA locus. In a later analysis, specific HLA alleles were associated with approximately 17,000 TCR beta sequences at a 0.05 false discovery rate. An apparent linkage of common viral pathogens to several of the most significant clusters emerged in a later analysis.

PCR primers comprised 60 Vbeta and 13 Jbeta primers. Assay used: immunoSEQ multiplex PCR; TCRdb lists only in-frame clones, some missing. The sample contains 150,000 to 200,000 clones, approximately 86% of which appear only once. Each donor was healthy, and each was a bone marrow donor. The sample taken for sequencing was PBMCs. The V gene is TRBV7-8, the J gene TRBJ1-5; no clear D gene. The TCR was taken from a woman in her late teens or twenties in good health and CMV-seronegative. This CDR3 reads CASSLAGGRFQPQHF. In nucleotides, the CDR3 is TGTGCCAGCAGCTTAGCGGGAGGGCGATTCCAGCCCCAGCATTTT.